One and the same sample provided the 18 T cell receptor beta chains below, sequenced in a study of blood T cell dynamics during melanoma immunotherapy. Sample time point: week 3, after first cycle of checkpoint inhibitor. This table comes from immunoSEQ multiplex PCR, and its TCRdb copy is limited to in-frame clones, with some not included. This table has approximately 13,000 clones, about nine tenths appearing once. This specimen was blood, taken from a patient treated with checkpoint blockade. All receptors derive from a human donor with melanoma.

The chain joins TRBV5-6 to TRBJ2-7; D ambiguous. Germline CDR1 is SGHDT and CDR2 is YYEEEE. The length of the CDR3 is 13 residues. V lost 0 bases to trimming and J lost 3 bases, with 7 bases between them. CDR3 in DNA: TGTGCCAGCAGCTTGGACACTAACTACGAGCAGTACTTC. It translates to CASSLDTNYEQYF.

The chain uses TRBV28 and TRBJ1-1; 9 bases are shared with TRBD1. V gave up 1 base and J gave up 5 bases; unmatched junction bases: 5. This CDR3 has 15 residues. Per the germline V gene, CDR1 is MDHEN and CDR2 is SYDVKM. The chain's CDR3 is CASSLSTGGVTEAFF. For the CDR3, the DNA is TGTGCCAGCAGTTTATCGACAGGGGGAGTAACTGAAGCTTTCTTT.

V and J are TRBV18 and TRBJ2-1; TRBD2 agrees at 7 bases. Germline trimming cut 3 bases from V and 1 base from J; bases unmatched to any gene: 6. The CDR3 loop spans 16 amino acids. CDR1 is KGHSH and CDR2 is LQKENI in the germline V gene. As DNA, the CDR3 is TGTGCCAGCTCACCTCCCGGGAGGACGTCCTACAATGAGCAGTTCTTC. As protein: CASSPPGRTSYNEQFF.

The genes are TRBV27 and TRBJ2-5; 8 positions agree with TRBD1. This CDR3 has 14 residues. Unmatched junction bases numbered 6, after V lost 4 bases and J lost 5 bases. From germline, CDR1 is MNHEY and CDR2 SMNVEV (reference sequence). The CDR3, as DNA: TGTGCCAGCAGTTGGCAGGGGGCCTGGGAGACCCAGTACTTC. Translation: CASSWQGAWETQYF.

This clone appeared a single time. DNA for the CDR3: TGTGCCAGCAGCTTAATTGGGGGGTATGGCTACACCTTC. Translation: CASSLIGGYGYTF. The chain couples TRBV11-3 to TRBJ1-2; weak D call: TRBD1 (5 bases). Trimming cost V 2 bases and J 5 bases, with 9 bases left between them. In germline, CDR1 is SGHNT, CDR2 YENEEA. The CDR3 loop spans 13 amino acids.

The rearrangement joins TRBV19 to TRBJ1-5; D not certain. Germline-derived CDR1 and CDR2 are LNHDA and SQIVND (reference sequence). The V end was cut by 2 bases, the J end by 3 bases, with 11 bases between. The CDR3 is made up of 15 amino acids. CDR3 coding DNA: TGTGCCAGTAGTATAACAGAAACTTACAATCAGCCCCAGCATTTT. Protein product: CASSITETYNQPQHF.

This clone was seen more than once but under ten times. CDR3 coding DNA: TGTGCCAGCAGCTTGTCAGGTTATAACTATGGCTACACCTTC. Its translation is CASSLSGYNYGYTF. J is TRBJ1-2 and V is TRBV5-6, with no clear D. The V end was cut by 1 base, the J end by 1 base, with 8 bases between. The length of the CDR3 is 14 residues. Germline V gene data show CDR1 as SGHDT and CDR2 as YYEEEE.

The rearrangement joins TRBV11-2 to TRBJ1-2; 8 nucleotides agree with TRBD1. The CDR3 is 15 amino acids. V lost 5 bases and J lost 2; bases outside the gene matches: 7. Germline values: CDR1 SGHAT, CDR2 FQNNGV. The CDR3 region has the DNA TGTGCCAGCAGCCCCCCCCGGACAGGGAACTATGGCTACACCTTC. Translating it yields CASSPPRTGNYGYTF.

J is TRBJ2-5 and V is TRBV4-3, with 7 bases lining up with TRBD1. V was pared by 0 bases and J by 5 bases, with 12 bases of the junction left unmatched. Germline loops: CDR1 LGHNA, CDR2 YSLEER. The CDR3 consists of 17 residues. The CDR3 nucleotides read TGCGCCAGCAGCCAAGAATTCCGACAGGGTTATTTGGAGACCCAGTACTTC. Translation: CASSQEFRQGYLETQYF.

In this sample, this clone turned up once. This rearrangement joins TRBV4-2 to TRBJ2-5; D is unresolved. CDR1 is LGHNA and CDR2 is YNFKEQ in the germline V gene. Trimming shortened V by 3 bases and J by 2 bases, and 13 bases separated the two germline ends. The CDR3 is made up of 15 amino acids. CDR3: CASSQEGRPQETQYF. For the CDR3, the DNA is TGTGCCAGCAGCCAGGAAGGACGGCCTCAAGAGACCCAGTACTTC.

CDR3 DNA sequence: TGTGCCAGCAGTTACGTTGGGGAGACCCAGTACTTC. Translating it yields CASSYVGETQYF. The gene calls are TRBV6-5 and TRBJ2-5; the D is unclear. The V gene's germline CDR1 is MNHEY and CDR2 SVGAGI. The germline V and J ends were trimmed by 2 bases and 5 bases, with 6 bases remaining between them. The CDR3 is made up of 12 amino acids.

The count of this clone is one. The V call is TRBV7-2, the J call TRBJ2-7; D is undetermined. CDR3 length equals 14 residues. Germline assignment: CDR1 SGHTA and CDR2 FQGNSA. V lost 5 bases to trimming and J lost 5 bases, with 16 bases between them. The CDR3 sequence: CASSPLVVSDEQYF. The CDR3 bases are TGTGCCAGCAGCCCCCTTGTGGTGTCGGACGAGCAGTACTTC.

The chain is built from TRBV7-2 and TRBJ2-5; D is ambiguous. The CDR3 length is 15 residues. Germline loops: CDR1 SGHTA, CDR2 FQGNSA. V lost 1 base, J lost 2 bases, and 11 bases lay in between. The CDR3 is CASSLVGSHQETQYF. The CDR3 nucleotides read TGTGCCAGCAGCTTAGTCGGGTCCCATCAAGAGACCCAGTACTTC.

This clone was recorded only once. The chain joins TRBV27 to TRBJ2-7, with D perhaps assigned TRBD1 or TRBD2 (6 bases each). The germline V gene has CDR1 MNHEY and CDR2 SMNVEV (reference sequence). V shed 3 bases and J shed 5 bases, with 14 bases lying between them. CDR3 length: 14 residues. CDR3 in amino acids: CASSFRRGRDEQYF. The DNA for the CDR3 is TGTGCCAGCAGTTTTCGTCGGGGGCGGGACGAGCAGTACTTC.

The chain is built from TRBV7-6 and TRBJ2-2; D is unresolved. Trimming stripped 0 bases from V and 2 bases from J, with 7 bases between. The CDR3 length is 15 residues. Germline loops: CDR1 SGHVS, CDR2 FNYEAQ. The CDR3 region has the DNA TGTGCCAGCAGCTTAGCTAGTAGCAACACCGGGGAGCTGTTTTTT. It specifies CASSLASSNTGELFF.

This chain links TRBV5-4 with TRBJ2-1; 11 nucleotides match TRBD2. J was trimmed by 6 bases and V by 5 bases; bases with no gene match: 7. This CDR3 is built from 15 residues. The germline V gene has CDR1 SGHNT and CDR2 YYREEE (reference sequence). The CDR3 spells CASSSTSGRTNEQFF. For the CDR3, the DNA is TGTGCCAGCAGTTCCACTAGCGGGAGAACCAATGAGCAGTTCTTC.

This rearrangement joins TRBV19 to TRBJ2-6; either TRBD1 or TRBD2 may supply D (5 bases each). This CDR3 comprises 17 residues. In germline, CDR1 is LNHDA, CDR2 SQIVND (reference sequence). V lost 6 bases and J 0 bases, leaving 15 bases between the germline ends. The CDR3 loop reads CASRPGTHISGANVLTF. The CDR3 bases are TGTGCCAGTAGACCCGGGACGCACATCTCTGGGGCCAACGTCCTGACTTTC. The full variable domain, its missing parts supplied by reference TRBV19 and TRBJ2-6, is DGGITQSPKYLFRKEGQNVTLSCEQNLNHDAMYWYRQDPGQGLRLIYYSQIVNDFQKGDIAEGYSVSREKKESFPLTVTSAQKNPTAFYLCASRPGTHISGANVLTFGAGSRLTVL.

This clone was found once. The chain links TRBV5-1 to TRBJ2-2, with D tentatively TRBD1 (7 bases). This CDR3 is built from 16 residues. Germline assignment: CDR1 SGHRS and CDR2 YFSETQ. V was trimmed by 4 bases and J by 4 bases, leaving 17 bases between them. CDR3: CASSPDRVGSTGELFF. As DNA, the CDR3 is TGCGCCAGCAGCCCTGACAGGGTCGGGAGCACCGGGGAGCTGTTTTTT.